This T cell receptor (beta chain) was sequenced in a study of molecular identifiers for immune sequencing clone quantification (dated by TCRdb to the late 2010s). Looking at the study overall: For a replicate experiment, RNA from 20,000 or 100,000 naive CD8 T cells was divided into five aliquots, of which four were sequenced. CD8 T cells were used in a methods study to benchmark molecular-identifier clustering-based TCR repertoire sequencing (MIDCIRS) and TCR RNA copy counting. What the research found in general, with its limitations: Highly expanded clone sizes could be underestimated because identical TCR molecules may share a barcode. Modeling gave about 3.3 recovered TCR RNA copies per cell versus roughly 10 by digital PCR, implying approximately 30% capture efficiency. Even against a background of 750,000 to 1,000,000 naive CD8 T cells, spiked-in Jurkat TCR RNA amounting to a single cell's worth was reported to be detectable. In CMV-specific effector cells, clones with more than 20 RNA copies contained over 99% of molecules, whereas in naive cells such clones contained under 1% of molecules. Without barcode sub-clustering, chimeric consensus sequences inflated TCR diversity; chimeras reached as high as 47%. The naive libraries included spiked-in Jurkat TCR RNA (fewer than eleven copies' worth), and this RNA is not part of the donor repertoire.

This clonotype was recorded many times. Its antigen target is currently unknown. No much larger clone is present one base from it, and per-base qualities are unavailable. The CDR3, from cysteine to phenylalanine, totals 15 residues. The kept DNA is CDR3 alone, 45 bases in frame from the first base. Trimming accounts for 5 bases at V and 0 bases at J, while the number of junction bases matched to no gene is 4. The germline V gene (reference sequence) gives CDR1 as LNHDA and CDR2 as SQIVND. Naive CD8 T cell libraries were made from roughly 18,000 to 920,000 sorted cells using 10%, 30% or 50% of purified RNA. Naive CD8 T cells, defined as CD8+CD4-CCR7+CD45RA+, were FACS-sorted into RLT Plus buffer on a BD FACSAria II. To test detection sensitivity, Jurkat RNA equal to around nine TCR copies was added to samples of about 20,000-1,000,000 naive CD8 T cells. CD8 T cells were enriched using RosetteSep CD8+ T Cell Enrichment Cocktail and Ficoll-Paque, and the enriched cells then underwent ACK red cell lysis.

Library preparation used PCR. Sequenced using an Illumina HiSeq 4000. Bulk TCR libraries were prepared as previously described, using TCR primers listed in Table S5. Purification of total RNA was performed with the Qiagen AllPrep DNA/RNA kit. Before analysis, reads from multiple sequencing runs of the same library were pooled. The original methods were these. Reads were retained only if the reads had an exact TCR constant sequence, and the retained reads were trimmed to 150 nt and grouped according to their 12-nt molecular barcodes. Within each barcode group, reads were sub-clustered at a 15% Levenshtein threshold, and quality-weighted consensus sequences were built per RNA molecule. Non-functional sequences were discarded, and so were lower-count sequences lying one edit away from another sequence. Barcode sub-clusters with fewer than 20% of the maximum read count were removed, based on fitting two negative binomial distributions. TCRdb reprocessed the public reads (quality trimming at Q25 with fastp, clone calling with MiXCR) and kept in-frame beta chains. Every CDR3 protein is listed once, alongside the most common genes and DNA of its rows. The V and J calls were determined by TCRdb, not by the authors. Recorded for this sample are 600,000 to 650,000 distinct CDR3 sequences; less than 20% of them occurred a single time. Clones ranked in the top ten supply around 0.86% of the sample.

The receptor's source is a human donor in good health. Some libraries in this study had Jurkat cell RNA spiked in. Here the chain combines TRBV19 and TRBJ1-5, with TRBD1 matching 7 junction bases. Sample: naive CD8+ T cells from blood, with Jurkat cell RNA spiked in. The sample's cell subset or site label is to be understood as: FACS-sorted CD8+CD4-CCR7+CD45RA+ naive T cells. The bases read TGTGCCAGTAGTTGGGGACAGAATAGCAATCAGCCCCAGCATTTT. Translated, this is CASSWGQNSNQPQHF.